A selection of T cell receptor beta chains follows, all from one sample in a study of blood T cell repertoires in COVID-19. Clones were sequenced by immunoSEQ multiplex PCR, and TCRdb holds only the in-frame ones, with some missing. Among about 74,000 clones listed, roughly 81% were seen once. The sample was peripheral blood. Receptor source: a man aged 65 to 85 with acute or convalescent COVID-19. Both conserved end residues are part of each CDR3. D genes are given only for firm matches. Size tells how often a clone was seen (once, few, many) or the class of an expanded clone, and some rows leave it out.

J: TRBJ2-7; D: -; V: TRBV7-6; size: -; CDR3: CASSPELAYEQYF; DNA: TGTGCCAGCAGCCCAGAGCTAGCGTACGAGCAGTACTTC
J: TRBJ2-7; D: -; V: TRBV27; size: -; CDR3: CASRGGSSYEQYF; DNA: TGTGCCAGCAGAGGCGGTAGCTCCTACGAGCAGTACTTC
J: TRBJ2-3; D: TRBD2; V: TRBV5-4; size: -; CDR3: CASSLEASGFTDTQYF; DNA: TGTGCCAGCAGCCTAGAGGCTAGCGGATTCACAGATACGCAGTATTTT
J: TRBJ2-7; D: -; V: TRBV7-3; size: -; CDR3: CASSVLGGEQYF; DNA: TGTGCCAGCAGCGTCCTAGGGGGCGAGCAGTACTTC
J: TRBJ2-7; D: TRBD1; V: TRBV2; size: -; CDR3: CASNEQGGEYEQYF; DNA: TGTGCCAGCAACGAACAGGGGGGCGAGTACGAGCAGTACTTC
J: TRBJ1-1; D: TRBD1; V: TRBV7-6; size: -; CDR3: CASSLNPGGSTEAFF; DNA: TGTGCCAGCAGCTTAAATCCAGGGGGCTCAACTGAAGCTTTCTTT
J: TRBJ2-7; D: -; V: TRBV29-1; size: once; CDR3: CSVEDPQGLEQYF; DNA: TGCAGCGTTGAAGATCCCCAAGGACTCGAGCAGTACTTC
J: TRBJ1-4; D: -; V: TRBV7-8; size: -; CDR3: CASSLQGRTEGNEKLFF; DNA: TGTGCCAGCAGCCTCCAGGGACGGACAGAAGGGAATGAAAAACTGTTTTTT
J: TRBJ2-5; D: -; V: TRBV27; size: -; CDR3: CASSPTRVQGGETQYF; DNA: TGTGCCAGCAGTCCAACCCGGGTACAGGGTGGGGAGACCCAGTACTTC
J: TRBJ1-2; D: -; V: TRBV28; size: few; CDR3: CASSLPQGGAYGYTF; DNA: TGTGCCAGCAGTTTACCACAGGGAGGGGCCTATGGCTACACCTTC
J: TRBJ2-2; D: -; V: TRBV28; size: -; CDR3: CASTSGLLNTGELFF; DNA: TGTGCCAGCACCAGTGGACTCCTGAACACCGGGGAGCTGTTTTTT
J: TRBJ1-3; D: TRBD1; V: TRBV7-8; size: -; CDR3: CASSVQGAFGNTIYF; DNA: TGTGCCAGCAGCGTACAGGGGGCCTTTGGAAACACCATATATTTT
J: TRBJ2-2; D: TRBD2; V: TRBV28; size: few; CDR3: CASRGRKAGLASLGLFF; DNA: TGTGCCAGCAGAGGGCGAAAGGCGGGACTAGCTTCTCTTGGGCTGTTTTTT
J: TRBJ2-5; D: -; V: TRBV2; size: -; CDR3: CASSGARGETQYF; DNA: TGTGCCAGCAGTGGGGCCCGGGGAGAGACCCAGTACTTC
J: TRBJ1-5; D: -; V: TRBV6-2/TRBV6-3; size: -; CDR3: CASSYSMAPNQPQHF; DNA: TGTGCCAGCAGTTACTCGATGGCCCCCAATCAGCCCCAGCATTTT
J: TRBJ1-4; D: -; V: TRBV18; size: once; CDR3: CASSPATTNEKLFF; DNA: TGTGCCAGCTCACCGGCCACCACTAATGAAAAACTGTTTTTT
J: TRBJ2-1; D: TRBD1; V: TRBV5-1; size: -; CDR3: CASALGTGANNEQFF; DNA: TGCGCCAGCGCCTTGGGGACAGGGGCTAACAATGAGCAGTTCTTC
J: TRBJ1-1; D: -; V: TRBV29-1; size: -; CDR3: CSVGGGTTEAFF; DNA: TGCAGCGTGGGAGGGGGGACCACTGAAGCTTTCTTT
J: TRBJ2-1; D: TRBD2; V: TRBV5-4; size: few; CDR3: CASSLGGTSGIYNEQFF; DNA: TGTGCCAGCAGCCTGGGAGGGACTAGCGGGATTTACAATGAGCAGTTCTTC
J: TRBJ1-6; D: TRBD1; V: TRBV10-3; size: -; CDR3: CAIRTGNSPLHF; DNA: TGTGCCATCAGGACAGGGAATTCACCCCTCCACTTT
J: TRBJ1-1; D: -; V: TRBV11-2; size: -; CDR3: CASSSVDRNTEAFF; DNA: TGTGCCAGCAGCTCGGTTGACAGGAACACTGAAGCTTTCTTT
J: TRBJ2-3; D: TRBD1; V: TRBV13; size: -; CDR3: CASSLVRGTGGADTQYF; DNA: TGTGCCAGCAGCTTAGTAAGAGGGACAGGGGGTGCCGATACGCAGTATTTT
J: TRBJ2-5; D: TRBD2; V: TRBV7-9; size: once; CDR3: CASSQLARETQYF; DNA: TGTGCCAGCAGCCAACTAGCGAGAGAGACCCAGTACTTC